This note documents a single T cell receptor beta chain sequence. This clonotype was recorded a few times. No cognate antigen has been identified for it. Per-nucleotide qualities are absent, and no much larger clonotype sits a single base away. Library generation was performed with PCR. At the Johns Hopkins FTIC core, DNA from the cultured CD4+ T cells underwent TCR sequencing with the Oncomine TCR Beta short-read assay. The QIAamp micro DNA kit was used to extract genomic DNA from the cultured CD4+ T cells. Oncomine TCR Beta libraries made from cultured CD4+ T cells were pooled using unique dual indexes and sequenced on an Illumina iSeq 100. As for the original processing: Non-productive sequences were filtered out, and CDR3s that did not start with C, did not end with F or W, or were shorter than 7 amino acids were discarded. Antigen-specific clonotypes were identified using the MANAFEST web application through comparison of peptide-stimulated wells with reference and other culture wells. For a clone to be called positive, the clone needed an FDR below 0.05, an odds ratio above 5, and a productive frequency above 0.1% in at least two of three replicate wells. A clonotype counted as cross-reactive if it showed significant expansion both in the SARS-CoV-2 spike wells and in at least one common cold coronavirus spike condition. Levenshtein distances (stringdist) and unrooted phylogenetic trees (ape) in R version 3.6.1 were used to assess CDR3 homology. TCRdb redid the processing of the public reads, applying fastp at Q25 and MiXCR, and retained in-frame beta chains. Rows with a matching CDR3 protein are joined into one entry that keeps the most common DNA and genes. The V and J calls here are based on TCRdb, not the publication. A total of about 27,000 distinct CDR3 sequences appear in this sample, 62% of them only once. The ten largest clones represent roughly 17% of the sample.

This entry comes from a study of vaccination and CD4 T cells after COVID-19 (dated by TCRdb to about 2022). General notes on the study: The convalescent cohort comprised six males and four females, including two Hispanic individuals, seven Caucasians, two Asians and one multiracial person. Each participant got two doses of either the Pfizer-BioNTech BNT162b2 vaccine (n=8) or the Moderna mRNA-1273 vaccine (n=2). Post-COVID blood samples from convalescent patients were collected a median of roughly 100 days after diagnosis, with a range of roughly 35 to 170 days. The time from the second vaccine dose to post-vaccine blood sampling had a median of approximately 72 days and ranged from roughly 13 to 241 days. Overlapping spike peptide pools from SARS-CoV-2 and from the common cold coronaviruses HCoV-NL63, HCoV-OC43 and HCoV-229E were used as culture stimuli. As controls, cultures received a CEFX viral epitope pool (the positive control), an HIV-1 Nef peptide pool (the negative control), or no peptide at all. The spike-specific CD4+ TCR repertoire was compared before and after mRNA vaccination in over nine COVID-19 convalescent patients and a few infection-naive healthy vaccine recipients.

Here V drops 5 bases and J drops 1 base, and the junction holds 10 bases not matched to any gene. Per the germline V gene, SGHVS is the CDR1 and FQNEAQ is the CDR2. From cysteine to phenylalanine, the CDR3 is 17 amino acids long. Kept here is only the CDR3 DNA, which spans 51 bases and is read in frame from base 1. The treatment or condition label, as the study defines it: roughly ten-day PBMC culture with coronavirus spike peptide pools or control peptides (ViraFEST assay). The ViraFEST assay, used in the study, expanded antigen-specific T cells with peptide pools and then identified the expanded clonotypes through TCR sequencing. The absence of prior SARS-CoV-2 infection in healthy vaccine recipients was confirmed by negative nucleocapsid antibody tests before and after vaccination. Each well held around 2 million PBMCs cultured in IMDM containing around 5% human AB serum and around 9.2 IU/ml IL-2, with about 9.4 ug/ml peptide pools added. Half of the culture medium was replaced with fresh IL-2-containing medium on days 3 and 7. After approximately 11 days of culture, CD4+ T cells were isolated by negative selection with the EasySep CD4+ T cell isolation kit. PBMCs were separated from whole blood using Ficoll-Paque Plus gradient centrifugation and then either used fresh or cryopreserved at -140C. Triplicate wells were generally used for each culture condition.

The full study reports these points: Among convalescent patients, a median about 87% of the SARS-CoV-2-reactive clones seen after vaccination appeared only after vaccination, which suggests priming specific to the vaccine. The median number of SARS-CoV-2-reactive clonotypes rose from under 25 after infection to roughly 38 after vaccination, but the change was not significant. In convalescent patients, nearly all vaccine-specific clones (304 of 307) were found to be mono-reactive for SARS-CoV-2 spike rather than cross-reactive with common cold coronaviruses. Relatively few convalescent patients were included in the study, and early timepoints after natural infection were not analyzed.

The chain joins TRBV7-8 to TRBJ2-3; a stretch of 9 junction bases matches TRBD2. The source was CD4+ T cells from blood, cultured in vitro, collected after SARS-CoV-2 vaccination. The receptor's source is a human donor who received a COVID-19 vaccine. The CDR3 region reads CASSTGIAGDRTDTQYF. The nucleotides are TGTGCCAGCAGCACCGGAATAGCGGGGGACCGCACAGATACGCAGTATTTT.